This T cell receptor (beta chain) was identified during a study of T cells in Graves' hyperthyroidism and ophthalmopathy. This CDR3 contains 13 residues. Germline V gene sequence: CDR1 LNHDA, CDR2 SQIVND (reference sequence). V dropped 9 bases and J dropped 0 bases, with 10 bases sitting between them. RNA transcripts yielded amplified TCR beta CDR3 regions. HTBI primers drove first-round RT-PCR of the TCR CDR3. TCRdb used MiXCR to reprocess the multiplex PCR reads, holding one entry per CDR3 protein. The table shows fewer than 350,000 distinct CDR3 sequences, with 20% to 25% occurring only once. This clonotype was detected many times. Graves' hyperthyroidism is called stable when ophthalmopathy does not progress within 18 months. Exclusion criteria comprised uncontrolled infection, other autoimmune disease, pregnancy or lactation.

The specimen sequenced was blood. The chain links TRBV19 to TRBJ2-3; unclear D gene. The TCR was taken from a woman in her fifties or sixties with Graves' hyperthyroidism. The CDR3, as DNA: TGTGCCAGCAGCTTAACTAGCACAGATACGCAGTATTTT. It is translated as CASSLTSTDTQYF. Filled out from reference TRBV19 and TRBJ2-3, the complete variable domain reads DGGITQSPKYLFRKEGQNVTLSCEQNLNHDAMYWYRQDPGQGLRLIYYSQIVNDFQKGDIAEGYSVSREKKESFPLTVTSAQKNPTAFYLCASSLTSTDTQYFGPGTRLTVL.